These T cell receptor beta chains were read from a single sample in a study of early T cells in non-severe SARS-CoV-2 infection. TCRdb redid the calling of the 5' RACE reads with MiXCR, one entry per CDR3 protein. The sample lists tens of thousands of distinct CDR3 sequences; roughly an eighth were seen once. The source material was whole blood, sampled at baseline. The receptors here all came from an adult who was a healthcare worker with PCR-confirmed SARS-CoV-2 infection or an uninfected control (not recorded which). CDR3s include the opening cysteine and the closing phenylalanine or tryptophan. The D gene is left open where the match is weak. Clone size is not always given. Where it is, it says once, few, many or a class for expanded clones.

clone_size	v_call	d_call	j_call	cdr3_nt	cdr3_aa
NA	TRBV7-9	NA	TRBJ1-3	TGTGCCAGCAGCTTAGACGGAGGCTCTGGAAACACCATATATTTT	CASSLDGGSGNTIYF
many	TRBV20-1	NA	TRBJ2-7	TGCAGTGCTAAGAACCTCGGTAGGGGACGATCGATAGAGCAGTACTTC	CSAKNLGRGRSIEQYF
NA	TRBV20-1	NA	TRBJ2-2	TGCAGTGCTAGAGTGCGGGGCGGGGAGCTGTTTTTT	CSARVRGGELFF
few	TRBV29-1	NA	TRBJ1-2	TGCAGCGCCGAAGGCGCCTATGGCTACACCTTC	CSAEGAYGYTF
many	TRBV3-1	NA	TRBJ1-1	TGTGCCAGCAGCCCGGGCCGCAGCACTGAAGCTTTCTTT	CASSPGRSTEAFF
few	TRBV19	NA	TRBJ2-2	TGTGCCAGTAGTGGAGAGGGATGGGGGCAAGGCACCGGGGAGCTGTTTTTT	CASSGEGWGQGTGELFF
NA	TRBV18	NA	TRBJ1-4	TGTGCCAGCTCAGAGGGAATTAATGAAAAACTGTTTTTT	CASSEGINEKLFF
few	TRBV29-1	TRBD1	TRBJ2-7	TGCAGCGCCGGGACAGGGACCTACGAGCAGTACTTC	CSAGTGTYEQYF
few	TRBV25-1	NA	TRBJ2-3	TGTGCCAGCAGTGATGGGAGCACTCTTCGCACAGATACGCAGTATTTT	CASSDGSTLRTDTQYF
many	TRBV30	NA	TRBJ1-2	TGTGCCTGGAGTTCACCGGGGTCCTATGGCTACACCTTC	CAWSSPGSYGYTF
NA	TRBV6-1	NA	TRBJ1-5	TGTGCCAGCAGTGACAGAAGATATAGCAATCAGCCCCAGCATTTT	CASSDRRYSNQPQHF
once	TRBV6-6	NA	TRBJ2-2	TGTGCCGGCAGTCGGACCCTGGGGACCGGGGAGCTGTTTTTT	CAGSRTLGTGELFF
many	TRBV5-5	TRBD1	TRBJ2-7	TGTGCCAGCAGCCCGGGACAGGGGTTACCCTACGAGCAGTACTTC	CASSPGQGLPYEQYF
NA	TRBV18	NA	TRBJ2-5	TGTGCCAGCTCCATCGGACAGCCTAAAGAGACCCAGTACTTC	CASSIGQPKETQYF
many	TRBV27	NA	TRBJ1-6	TGTGCCAGCAGTTTTGGGGTCCGGTCACCCCTCCACTTT	CASSFGVRSPLHF
few	TRBV18	NA	TRBJ2-5	TGTGCCAGCTCAACAACCACGGGGGAGACCCAGTACTTC	CASSTTTGETQYF
NA	TRBV5-1	NA	TRBJ2-3	TGCGCCAGCAGCTTGGTGCGCAGACCTAGCACAGATACGCAGTATTTT	CASSLVRRPSTDTQYF
few	TRBV29-1	NA	TRBJ2-4	TGCAGCGTTGAAGTTCTCAACATTCAGTACTTC	CSVEVLNIQYF
few	TRBV20-1	NA	TRBJ2-6	TGCAGTGCTAGTGGAGGAGAGTCTGGGGCCAACGTCCTGACTTTC	CSASGGESGANVLTF
NA	TRBV29-1	TRBD1	TRBJ1-1	TGCAGCGTGAGTGGGAGGGGGCGCCCCACTGAAGCTTTCTTT	CSVSGRGRPTEAFF
few	TRBV11-3	TRBD1	TRBJ2-1	TGTGCCAGCAGCTTCGGATCCCAGGGGGTTGAGCAGTTCTTC	CASSFGSQGVEQFF
NA	TRBV12-3/TRBV12-4	NA	TRBJ1-2	TGTGCCAGCACTATCAGAGACCTCTATGGCTACACCTTC	CASTIRDLYGYTF
NA	TRBV29-1	TRBD2	TRBJ2-1	TGCAGCGATACCAGGGACTACTCCTACAATGAGCAGTTCTTC	CSDTRDYSYNEQFF
NA	TRBV7-3	NA	TRBJ2-2	TGTGCCAGCAGCTCGGAAGGACGGAACACCGGGGAGCTGTTTTTT	CASSSEGRNTGELFF
many	TRBV2	NA	TRBJ2-3	TGTGCCAGCAGTCGGACAAGTCAAGTTGGCTCCGCGTTACCAGATACGCAGTATTTT	CASSRTSQVGSALPDTQYF
few	TRBV30	NA	TRBJ1-5	TGTGCCTGGAGTCTCGGGGGACGGAGCAATCAGCCCCAGCATTTT	CAWSLGGRSNQPQHF
few	TRBV2	NA	TRBJ2-7	TGTGCCAGCAGTAAAAGGACCGAGGGCGAGCAGTACTTC	CASSKRTEGEQYF
few	TRBV20-1	TRBD1	TRBJ1-6	TGCAGTGCCATAGGACAGGGAGGGAATTCACCCCTCCACTTT	CSAIGQGGNSPLHF
few	TRBV5-6	TRBD2	TRBJ2-1	TGTGCCAGCAGCGGGGGGCGAGCGGGAGTCTATGAGCAGTTCTTC	CASSGGRAGVYEQFF
NA	TRBV12-3/TRBV12-4	NA	TRBJ2-3	TGTGCCAGCAGTTTCTCTGCCGGCGGGATCCCCCCAAATACGCAGTATTTT	CASSFSAGGIPPNTQYF
many	TRBV5-1	NA	TRBJ2-5	TGCGCCAGCAGCTTGGCGTCGGAGACCCAGTACTTC	CASSLASETQYF
many	TRBV11-3	NA	TRBJ1-2	TGTGCCAGCAGCTTTATTATGGGCTTCGCTAACTATGGCTACACCTTC	CASSFIMGFANYGYTF
NA	TRBV5-1	NA	TRBJ1-5	TGCGCCAGCAGCTTGGAAGGGTCGGAGCGTCAGCCCCAGCATTTT	CASSLEGSERQPQHF
NA	TRBV2	NA	TRBJ1-2	TGTGCCAGCAGCTTCGCTCCAGGGCCCTATGGCTACACCTTC	CASSFAPGPYGYTF
NA	TRBV7-9	TRBD1	TRBJ2-1	TGTGCCAGCAGCTTAGGGACAGGGATTGAGCAGTTCTTC	CASSLGTGIEQFF
NA	TRBV19	TRBD1	TRBJ2-2	TGTGCCAGTACAACCCGGGCCAGGGGGCTCCACACCGGGGAGCTGTTTTTT	CASTTRARGLHTGELFF
many	TRBV6-1	NA	TRBJ1-1	TGTGCCAGCAGTGAAAAGACCGGCCGCTTGAACACTGAAGCTTTCTTT	CASSEKTGRLNTEAFF
many	TRBV6-1	NA	TRBJ2-7	TGTGCCAGCAGTGTCTGGCAGACCTACGAGCAGTACTTC	CASSVWQTYEQYF
few	TRBV5-1	NA	TRBJ2-7	TGCGCCAGCAGCTTGGCGCCCGGAACCAACGAGCAGTACTTC	CASSLAPGTNEQYF
many	TRBV30	NA	TRBJ1-6	TGTGCCTGGAGTGGCAATTCACCCCTCCACTTT	CAWSGNSPLHF
few	TRBV7-9	TRBD1	TRBJ2-2	TGTGCCAGCAGCGTTCCAGGGGGCCGGAACACCGGGGAGCTGTTTTTT	CASSVPGGRNTGELFF
many	TRBV20-1	NA	TRBJ2-5	TGCAGTGCTAGAGAGCAGACTAGTTTCCAAGAGACCCAGTACTTC	CSAREQTSFQETQYF
few	TRBV18	NA	TRBJ2-2	TGTGCCAGCAGTGAGGGGAACACCGGGGAGCTGTTTTTT	CASSEGNTGELFF
few	TRBV6-5	NA	TRBJ2-3	TGTGCCAGCAGCCTAACCCCGTATACCTCAGATACGCAGTATTTT	CASSLTPYTSDTQYF
NA	TRBV2	NA	TRBJ1-5	TGTGCCAGCAGTGAAGACCAGTCTTATCTTCAGCCCCAGCATTTT	CASSEDQSYLQPQHF
many	TRBV12-3/TRBV12-4	TRBD2	TRBJ2-1	TGTGCCAGCAGTTTACTTAGCGGGGGATACAATGAGCAGTTCTTC	CASSLLSGGYNEQFF
few	TRBV5-5	NA	TRBJ2-5	TGTGCCAGCAGCGTGAGAGGCGAGGAAGAGACCCAGTACTTC	CASSVRGEEETQYF
few	TRBV2	TRBD2	TRBJ2-1	TGTGCCTCGCTTTGGTCACTAGCGGGCAACAATGAGCAGTTCTTC	CASLWSLAGNNEQFF
NA	TRBV14	NA	TRBJ1-4	TGTGCCAGCAGCCCAAGATTGACTGAAAAACTGTTTTTT	CASSPRLTEKLFF
NA	TRBV4-3	TRBD1	TRBJ2-5	TGCGCCAGCAGCCAAGGTGTGGTCTCGAGAGACAGGGCTAAGAAAGAGACCCAGTACTTC	CASSQGVVSRDRAKKETQYF
NA	TRBV7-9	NA	TRBJ2-1	TGTGCCAGCAGCTTAGCTCGCGGGACTCCTAACAATGAGCAGTTCTTC	CASSLARGTPNNEQFF
many	TRBV12-3/TRBV12-4	NA	TRBJ1-4	TGTGCCAGCAGTTTAGCACGCCCTGAAAAACTGTTTTTT	CASSLARPEKLFF
NA	TRBV11-2	NA	TRBJ1-2	TGTGCCAGCAGCCCGGGGCCCCACTATGGCTACATCTTC	CASSPGPHYGYIF
many	TRBV5-4	TRBD1	TRBJ1-1	TGTGCCAGCAGCTTTTCCAGGGGGAGCAATGAAGCTTTCTTT	CASSFSRGSNEAFF
NA	TRBV6-1	TRBD1	TRBJ2-7	TGTGCCAGCAGTGAACCGTGGACAGGGTTCTACGAGCAGTACTTC	CASSEPWTGFYEQYF
NA	TRBV29-1	NA	TRBJ1-1	TGCAGCGCTCGCTCCCGGCTAATGAACACTGAAGCTTTCTTT	CSARSRLMNTEAFF
few	TRBV10-3	TRBD2	TRBJ2-3	TGTGCCATCAGCGCCGGGACTAGCGCCACGCAGTATTTT	CAISAGTSATQYF
NA	TRBV6-4	NA	TRBJ2-3	TGTGCCAGCAGCCTTGTGGCCACAGATACGCAGTATTTT	CASSLVATDTQYF
NA	TRBV2	NA	TRBJ2-5	TGTGCCAGCAGGGCCTTACAAGAGACCCAGTACTTC	CASRALQETQYF
NA	TRBV19	NA	TRBJ2-1	TGTGCCAGTAGTCCCGACCCATGGGAGACCTACAATGAGCAGTTCTTC	CASSPDPWETYNEQFF